This TCR beta chain came from a study of T cell repertoires in cytomegalovirus infection. The CDR3 covers 18 residues. J gave up 7 bases and V 0 bases, and 14 bases lay outside the gene matches. Germline V gene data show CDR1 as LGHDT and CDR2 as YNNKEL (reference sequence). MiXCR, run by TCRdb on the reads, gives a single entry per CDR3 protein. Of roughly 800,000 distinct CDR3 sequences listed, about 28% are singletons. Comments on this clonotype: Its antigen is undetermined.

The specimen was cultured CD8+ T cells from PBMCs, collected from culture after CMV antigen stimulation. The gene calls are TRBV3-1 and TRBJ2-7, with TRBD2 matching 11 bases. The sequence was collected from a human donor in good health (CMV status not recorded). Some clones in this sample may be carry-over from other donors' samples. CDR3 coding DNA: TGTGCCAGCAGCCAAGACCGGGTGAAGGTAGGACTAGCGGGTGAGCAGTACTTC. Translated: CASSQDRVKVGLAGEQYF.